These 14 T cell receptor beta chains came from one sample sequenced in a study of identical twins. TCRdb analysed the 5' RACE reads with MiXCR anew, one entry per CDR3 protein. The sample has a few hundred thousand distinct CDR3 sequences; over 9.5% are singletons. The sequenced sample consisted of memory T cells sorted from blood. These receptors all come from a man aged 45-60 years in good health.

The chain links TRBV4-2 to TRBJ1-5; D is unclear. CDR1 LGHNA and CDR2 YNFKEQ come from the germline V gene. V was cut by 0 bases and J by 1 base, with 4 bases left in between. This CDR3 contains 14 residues. CDR3 DNA: TGTGCCAGCAGCCAAGACGGGAGCAATCAGCCCCAGCATTTT. Amino acids: CASSQDGSNQPQHF.

The genes are TRBV18 and TRBJ2-7; tentatively, D is TRBD2 (6 bases). Germline CDR1 is KGHSH and CDR2 is LQKENI. The CDR3 contains 16 residues. V was cut by 4 bases and J by 3 bases, with 19 bases left in between. The CDR3 loop reads CASSLRTRRDIYEQYF. CDR3 coding DNA: TGTGCCAGCTCACTACGGACAAGGAGGGATATCTACGAGCAGTACTTC.

This clonotype occurred many times. The chain employs TRBV2 and TRBJ1-3; a weak D match, TRBD1 (5 bases). V lost 6 bases, J lost 2 bases, and 11 bases lay in between. Germline values: CDR1 SNHLY, CDR2 FYNNEI. The CDR3 is made up of 14 amino acids. The CDR3 DNA reads as TGTGCCAGCAGGGAGGGACTTGCTGGAAACACCATATATTTT. Translating it yields CASREGLAGNTIYF.

Written as DNA, the CDR3 is TGTGCCAGTAGTATGTGGCTAGCGGTAGGATCCGACGAGCAGTACTTC. The encoded protein is CASSMWLAVGSDEQYF. The gene calls are TRBV19 and TRBJ2-7; 7 bases agree with TRBD2. The germline CDR1 and CDR2 sequences are LNHDA and SQIVND (reference sequence). V gave up 3 bases and J gave up 5 bases; unmatched junction bases: 13. The CDR3 has 16 amino acids.

Many counts were recorded for this clonotype. The rearrangement joins TRBV7-2 to TRBJ2-7; D remains ambiguous. In germline, CDR1 is SGHTA, CDR2 FQGNSA. This CDR3 contains 13 residues. V lost 5 bases and J 2 bases, leaving 10 bases between the germline ends. Here the CDR3 DNA reads TGTGCCAGCAGCCAGGACCCCCCCTACGAGCAGTACTTC. Protein product: CASSQDPPYEQYF.

V and J are TRBV6-2 or TRBV6-3 and TRBJ1-2, with D unclear. Trimming shortened V by 0 bases and J by 2 bases, and 4 bases separated the two germline ends. The CDR3 has 13 residues. Germline V CDR1 and CDR2: MNHEY, SVGEGT. CDR3 sequence reads: CASSYSGNYGYTF. The CDR3 DNA follows: TGTGCCAGCAGTTACTCCGGGAACTATGGCTACACCTTC.

This clonotype showed up just a few times. V and J are TRBV10-3 and TRBJ1-2; D unresolved. The CDR3 is 13 amino acids. CDR1 is ENHRY and CDR2 is SYGVKD in the germline V gene. V lost 2 bases and J lost 4, with 8 bases in between. CDR3 loop: CAISEAGAYGYTF. For the CDR3, the DNA is TGTGCCATCAGTGAGGCGGGTGCCTATGGCTACACCTTC.

This clonotype was recorded many times. The gene calls are TRBV5-1 and TRBJ2-7; D might be TRBD1 (5 bases). Germline loops: CDR1 SGHRS, CDR2 YFSETQ. V was pared by 1 base and J by 0 bases, with 11 bases between. The CDR3 loop spans 15 amino acids. This CDR3 reads CASSLRQGGSYEQYF. The CDR3 DNA is TGCGCCAGCAGCTTGAGGCAGGGTGGCTCCTACGAGCAGTACTTC.

The CDR3 DNA follows: TGTGCCAGCAGCTTCGGAGGGGGCGCCGAGCAGTACTTC. Translation gives CASSFGGGAEQYF. The genes are TRBV11-3 and TRBJ2-7, with a tentative D call TRBD1 (7 bases). The CDR3 covers 13 residues. Germline V CDR1 and CDR2: SGHNT, YENEEA. V lost 3 bases, J lost 6 bases, and 12 bases lay in between.

This clonotype was recorded at least ten times. The chain is built from TRBV28 and TRBJ1-2; tentatively, D is TRBD1 (6 bases). The germline V and J ends were trimmed by 2 bases and 5 bases, with 12 bases remaining between them. This CDR3 region has 14 residues. Germline V gene data show CDR1 as MDHEN and CDR2 as SYDVKM. As DNA, the CDR3 is TGTGCCAGCAGTTTACGCAGGGGTCCTTATGGCTACACCTTC. This sequence encodes CASSLRRGPYGYTF.

This clonotype was seen repeatedly, ten times or more. V and J are TRBV7-8 and TRBJ1-2; 9 bases are a match to TRBD1. Germline-derived CDR1 and CDR2 are SGHVS and FQNEAQ. The ends lost 0 bases at V and 3 bases at J; junction bases unmatched: 2. The CDR3 runs to 15 residues. In DNA, the CDR3 is TGTGCCAGCAGCTTAGCGGGACAGGGTTACTATGGCTACACCTTC. Its protein product is CASSLAGQGYYGYTF.

V is TRBV12-3 or TRBV12-4 and J is TRBJ2-2; D remains ambiguous. Trimming took 8 bases from V and 3 from J, leaving 7 bases between them. This CDR3 spans 12 amino acids. DNA of the CDR3: TGTGCCAGCCCTAACCACACCGGGGAGCTGTTTTTT. It encodes CASPNHTGELFF.

The sample holds many counts of this clonotype. CDR3 sequence (DNA): TGTGCCAGCAGTTACTCACTAGCGGGGGGCCGTATCGACTACGAGCAGTACTTC. Protein product: CASSYSLAGGRIDYEQYF. The chain links TRBV6-2 or TRBV6-3 to TRBJ2-7; TRBD2 agrees at 12 bases. J was trimmed by 3 bases and V by 0 bases; bases with no gene match: 9. CDR1 MNHEY and CDR2 SVGEGT come from the germline V gene. The CDR3 runs to 18 residues.

This clonotype was counted at least ten times. This rearrangement joins TRBV6-2 or TRBV6-3 to TRBJ2-5; D is unclear. The CDR3 has 11 amino acids. The V end was cut by 2 bases, the J end by 5 bases, with 3 bases between. Germline CDR1 MNHEY, CDR2 SVGEGT. CDR3 nucleotide sequence: TGTGCCAGCAGTTACCCGGAGACCCAGTACTTC. Amino acid sequence: CASSYPETQYF.